The entry below describes one T cell receptor (beta chain). Antigen unknown. CDR1 and CDR2 (germline): MDHEN, SYDVKM. There are 13 residues in the CDR3. Trimming took off 6 bases at V and 7 bases at J, with 15 bases between the two ends. A marrow graft followed busulfan-fludarabine conditioning, with cyclophosphamide on days +3 and +4. The data were taken from a study of T cells after posttransplantation cyclophosphamide. Study-wide results and caveats: Donor-recipient repertoire similarity was low at 1-2 months, rising over year one.

Sequencing used immunoSEQ multiplex PCR; TCRdb keeps in-frame clones, though not all of them. The sample includes some 3,300 clones, 70% to 80% of them seen just once. The sequencing used PBMCs, collected about 190 days after allogeneic stem cell transplant with posttransplant cyclophosphamide. The source is a male patient between 60 and 69 years old who received an allogeneic stem cell transplant from a related donor and was CMV-positive. Some T cells may have come from the graft donor. The V gene is TRBV28, the J gene TRBJ2-5; D is unresolved. The CDR3 bases are TGTGCCAGCAGCCGATTTCAGGTCGGGACCCAGTACTTC. It yields the protein CASSRFQVGTQYF.